Detailed here is one T cell receptor (beta chain). The treatment denotes: randomized to nivolumab then ipilimumab (arm A) or the reverse (arm B). Patients had received no earlier DNA-damaging chemotherapy. This entry belongs to a study of sequential checkpoint blockade in melanoma. The CDR3 extends over 14 amino acids. Germline values: CDR1 SEHNR, CDR2 FQNEAQ (reference sequence). V dropped 4 bases and J dropped 1 base, with 11 bases sitting between them. Assay: immunoSEQ multiplex PCR; the TCRdb copy retains only in-frame clones and omits some. This table holds approximately 37,000 clones, almost 85% found once.

V usage is TRBV7-9 and J usage is TRBJ2-7; no reliable D call. This specimen was CD8+ T cells sorted from blood (inferred from file names), taken from a patient given nivolumab and ipilimumab in sequence. This clonotype was sampled from a human donor with melanoma. In nucleotides, the CDR3 is TGTGCCAGCAGCTCCGTCGTTACTTCCTACGAGCAGTACTTC. Its translation is CASSSVVTSYEQYF.